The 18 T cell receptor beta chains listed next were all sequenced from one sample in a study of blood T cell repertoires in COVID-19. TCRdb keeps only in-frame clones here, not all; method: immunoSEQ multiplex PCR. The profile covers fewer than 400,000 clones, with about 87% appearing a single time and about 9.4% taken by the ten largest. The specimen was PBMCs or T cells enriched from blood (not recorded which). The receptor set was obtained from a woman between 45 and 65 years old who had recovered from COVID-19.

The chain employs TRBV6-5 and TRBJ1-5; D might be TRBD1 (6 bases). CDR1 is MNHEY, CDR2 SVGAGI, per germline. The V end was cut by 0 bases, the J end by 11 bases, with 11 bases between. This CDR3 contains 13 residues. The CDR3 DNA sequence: TGTGCCAGCAGTTACTCACGGACAGAGTCCCAGCATTTT. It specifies CASSYSRTESQHF.

CDR3 sequence reads: CASSPTGTYGYTF. The CDR3, as DNA: TGTGCCAGCAGTCCGACAGGGACCTATGGCTACACCTTC. This chain links TRBV5-6 with TRBJ1-2, with TRBD1 matching over 7 bases. V lost 5 bases and J lost 4; bases outside the gene matches: 5. The CDR3 consists of 13 residues. Germline V gene lookup returns CDR1 SGHDT and CDR2 YYEEEE.

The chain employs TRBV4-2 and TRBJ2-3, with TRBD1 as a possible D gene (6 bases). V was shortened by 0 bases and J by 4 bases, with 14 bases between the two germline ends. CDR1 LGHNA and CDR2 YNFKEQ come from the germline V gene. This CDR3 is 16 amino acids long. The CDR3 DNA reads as TGTGCCAGCAGCCAAGAAGGCCAGGGGATGTCAGATACGCAGTATTTT. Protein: CASSQEGQGMSDTQYF.

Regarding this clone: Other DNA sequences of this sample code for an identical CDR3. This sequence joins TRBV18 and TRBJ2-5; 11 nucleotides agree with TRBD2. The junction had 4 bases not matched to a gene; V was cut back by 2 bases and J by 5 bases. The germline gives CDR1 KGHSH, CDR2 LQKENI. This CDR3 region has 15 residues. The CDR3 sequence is CASSPASGGQETQYF. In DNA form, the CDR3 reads TGTGCCAGCTCACCAGCTAGCGGGGGGCAGGAGACCCAGTACTTC.

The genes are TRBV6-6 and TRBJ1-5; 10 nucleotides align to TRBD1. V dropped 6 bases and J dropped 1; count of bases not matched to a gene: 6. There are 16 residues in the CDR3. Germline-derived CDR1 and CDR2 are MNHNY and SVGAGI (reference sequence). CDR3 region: CASRVTGGESNQPQHF. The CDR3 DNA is TGTGCCAGCAGAGTGACAGGGGGCGAAAGCAATCAGCCCCAGCATTTT.

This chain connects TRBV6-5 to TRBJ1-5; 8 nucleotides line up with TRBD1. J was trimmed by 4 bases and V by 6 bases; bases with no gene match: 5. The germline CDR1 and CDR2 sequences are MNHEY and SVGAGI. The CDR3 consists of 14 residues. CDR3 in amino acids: CASRSGTGNQPQHF. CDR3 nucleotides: TGTGCCAGCAGGAGCGGGACAGGTAATCAGCCCCAGCATTTT.

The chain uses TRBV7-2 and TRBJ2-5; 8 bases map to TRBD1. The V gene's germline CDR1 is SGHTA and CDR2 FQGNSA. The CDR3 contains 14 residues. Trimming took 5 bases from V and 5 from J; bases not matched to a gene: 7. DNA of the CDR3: TGTGCCAGCAGCCCGAATACAGGGGGTGAGACCCAGTACTTC. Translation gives CASSPNTGGETQYF.

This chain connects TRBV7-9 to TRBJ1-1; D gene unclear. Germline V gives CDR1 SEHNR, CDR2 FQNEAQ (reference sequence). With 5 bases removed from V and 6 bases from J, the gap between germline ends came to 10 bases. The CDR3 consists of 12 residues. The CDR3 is CASSPPVAEAFF. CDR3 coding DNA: TGTGCCAGCAGCCCACCGGTGGCTGAAGCTTTCTTT.

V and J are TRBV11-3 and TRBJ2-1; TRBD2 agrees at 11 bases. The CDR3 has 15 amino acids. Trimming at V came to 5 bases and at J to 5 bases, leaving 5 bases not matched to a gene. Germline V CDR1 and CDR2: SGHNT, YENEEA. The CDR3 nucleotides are TGTGCCAGCAGCCCGACTAGCGGGGTTAACAATGAGCAGTTCTTC. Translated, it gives CASSPTSGVNNEQFF.

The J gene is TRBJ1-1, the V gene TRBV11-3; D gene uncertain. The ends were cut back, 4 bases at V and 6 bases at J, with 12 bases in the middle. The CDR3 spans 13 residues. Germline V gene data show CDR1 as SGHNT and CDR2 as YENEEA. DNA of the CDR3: TGTGCCAGCAGCTCCCACAGCACCGCTGAAGCTTTCTTT. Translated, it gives CASSSHSTAEAFF.

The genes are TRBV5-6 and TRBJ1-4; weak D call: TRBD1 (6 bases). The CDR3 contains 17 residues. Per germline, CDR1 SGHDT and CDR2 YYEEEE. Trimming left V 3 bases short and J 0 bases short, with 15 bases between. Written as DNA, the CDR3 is TGTGCCAGCAGCTGGGGGCCGTCCTCTGCAACTAATGAAAAACTGTTTTTT. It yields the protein CASSWGPSSATNEKLFF.

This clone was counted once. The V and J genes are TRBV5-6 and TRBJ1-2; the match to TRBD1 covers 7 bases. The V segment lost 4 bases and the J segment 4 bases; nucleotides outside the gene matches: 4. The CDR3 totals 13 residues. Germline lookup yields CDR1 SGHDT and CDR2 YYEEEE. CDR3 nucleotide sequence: TGTGCCAGCAGCCCGACAGGGTTCTATGGCTACACCTTC. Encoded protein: CASSPTGFYGYTF. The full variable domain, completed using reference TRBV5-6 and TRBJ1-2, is DAGVTQSPTHLIKTRGQQVTLRCSPKSGHDTVSWYQQALGQGPQFIFQYYEEEERQRGNFPDRFSGHQFPNYSSELNVNALLLGDSALYLCASSPTGFYGYTFGSGTRLTVV.

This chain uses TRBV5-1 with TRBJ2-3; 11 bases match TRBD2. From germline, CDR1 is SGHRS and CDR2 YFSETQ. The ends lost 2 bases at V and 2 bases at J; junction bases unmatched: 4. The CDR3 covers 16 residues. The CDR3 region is CASSFSGGADTDTQYF. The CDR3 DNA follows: TGCGCCAGCAGCTTTAGCGGGGGGGCCGACACAGATACGCAGTATTTT.

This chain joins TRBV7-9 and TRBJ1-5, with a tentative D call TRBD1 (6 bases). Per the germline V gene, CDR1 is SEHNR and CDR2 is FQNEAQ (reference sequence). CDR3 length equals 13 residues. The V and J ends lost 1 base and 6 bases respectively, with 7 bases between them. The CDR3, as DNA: TGTGCCAGCAGCTTAGAGGACAGTCAGCCCCAGCATTTT. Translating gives CASSLEDSQPQHF.

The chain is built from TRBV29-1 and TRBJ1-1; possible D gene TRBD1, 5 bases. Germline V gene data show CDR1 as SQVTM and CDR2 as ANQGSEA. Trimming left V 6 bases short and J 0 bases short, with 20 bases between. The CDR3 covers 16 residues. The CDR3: CSVSGALGGLNTEAFF. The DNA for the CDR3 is TGCAGCGTATCCGGGGCCCTGGGGGGTTTGAACACTGAAGCTTTCTTT.

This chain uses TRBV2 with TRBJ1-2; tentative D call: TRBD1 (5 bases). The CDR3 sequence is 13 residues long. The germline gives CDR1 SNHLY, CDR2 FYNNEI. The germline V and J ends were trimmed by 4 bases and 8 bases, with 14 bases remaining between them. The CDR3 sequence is CASSGDSGQGYTF. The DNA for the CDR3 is TGTGCCAGCAGTGGTGACAGTGGCCAGGGCTACACCTTC.

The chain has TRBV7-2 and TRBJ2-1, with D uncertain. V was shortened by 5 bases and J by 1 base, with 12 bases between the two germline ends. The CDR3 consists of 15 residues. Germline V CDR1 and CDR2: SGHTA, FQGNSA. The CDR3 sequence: CASSPRHLSYNEQFF. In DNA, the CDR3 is TGTGCCAGCAGCCCCCGACACCTATCCTACAATGAGCAGTTCTTC.

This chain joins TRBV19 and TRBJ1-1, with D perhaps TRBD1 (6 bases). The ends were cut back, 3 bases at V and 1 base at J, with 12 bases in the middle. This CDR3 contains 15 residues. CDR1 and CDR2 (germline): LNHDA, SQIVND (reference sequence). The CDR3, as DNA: TGTGCCAGTAGTATCTGGGGGCGCGGGAACACTGAAGCTTTCTTT. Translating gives CASSIWGRGNTEAFF.